The sequence of this T cell receptor (beta chain) was determined in a study of response to subunit inactivated influenza vaccine. Study-wide results and caveats: After each seasonal influenza vaccination, few new T cells are recruited, the authors suggested.

This clonotype was observed at least ten times. Its antigen is unknown. TCRdb recomputed calls from the RT-PCR reads with MiXCR, one row per CDR3 protein. Here the sample spans roughly 700,000 distinct CDR3 sequences, 11% to 15% being singletons. Trimming took off 1 base at V and 1 base at J, with 7 bases between the two ends. CDR3 size: 14 residues. The chain has TRBV12-3 or TRBV12-4 and TRBJ1-1; D is perhaps TRBD1 (6 bases). This TCR derives from a middle-aged man who received an inactivated influenza vaccine. The sequences come from PBMCs from blood, collected roughly 15 days before vaccination. For the CDR3, the DNA is TGTGCCAGCAGTTTAGGGACAGAGAACACTGAAGCTTTCTTT. This sequence encodes CASSLGTENTEAFF.